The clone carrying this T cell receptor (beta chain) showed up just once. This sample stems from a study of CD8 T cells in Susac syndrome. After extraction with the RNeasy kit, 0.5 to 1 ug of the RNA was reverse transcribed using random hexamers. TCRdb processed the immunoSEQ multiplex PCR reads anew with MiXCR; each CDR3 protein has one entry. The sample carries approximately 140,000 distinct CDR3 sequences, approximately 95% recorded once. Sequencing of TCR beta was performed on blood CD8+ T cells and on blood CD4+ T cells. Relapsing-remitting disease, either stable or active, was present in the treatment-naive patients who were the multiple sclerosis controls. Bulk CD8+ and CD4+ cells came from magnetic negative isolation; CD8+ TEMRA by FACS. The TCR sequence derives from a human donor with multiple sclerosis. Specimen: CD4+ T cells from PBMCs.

CDR3 nucleotide sequence: TGTGCCAGCAGCCGCGCCCCCCAAGAGACCCAGTACTTC. Its protein is CASSRAPQETQYF. The chain joins TRBV7-3 to TRBJ2-5; D is uncertain. This CDR3 contains 13 residues. CDR1 is SGHTA, CDR2 FQGTGA, per germline. The V end was cut by 5 bases, the J end by 1 base, with 8 bases between.